This T cell receptor (beta chain) came from a study of T cell clones after liver transplantation. Overall study: A pre-transplant mixed lymphocyte reaction with TCRbeta sequencing defined graft-donor-reactive clones followed in post-transplant blood. Graft-donor-reactive sequences were compared with third-party-reactive TCRbeta sequences from pre-transplant mixed lymphocyte reactions.

This CDR3 has 15 residues. Between the trimmed V and J ends, which lost 0 bases and 4 bases, there was a span of 11 bases. Germline-derived CDR1 and CDR2 are SGHNT and YYREEE (reference sequence). Sequenced by immunoSEQ multiplex PCR; TCRdb stores in-frame clones only, minus some. The data contain approximately 100,000 clones, under 90% of them singletons. This clone was found once. The chain links TRBV5-4 to TRBJ2-1, with D tentatively TRBD1 or TRBD2 (5 bases each). The sequence was collected from a human patient who received a liver transplant. Some T cells may have come from the graft donor. Sequenced material: CD4+ T cells from blood, taken about 50 months after liver transplant. In nucleotides, the CDR3 is TGTGCCAGCAGCTTGGATGGGGGTCCGTACAATGAGCAGTTCTTC. It codes for CASSLDGGPYNEQFF.